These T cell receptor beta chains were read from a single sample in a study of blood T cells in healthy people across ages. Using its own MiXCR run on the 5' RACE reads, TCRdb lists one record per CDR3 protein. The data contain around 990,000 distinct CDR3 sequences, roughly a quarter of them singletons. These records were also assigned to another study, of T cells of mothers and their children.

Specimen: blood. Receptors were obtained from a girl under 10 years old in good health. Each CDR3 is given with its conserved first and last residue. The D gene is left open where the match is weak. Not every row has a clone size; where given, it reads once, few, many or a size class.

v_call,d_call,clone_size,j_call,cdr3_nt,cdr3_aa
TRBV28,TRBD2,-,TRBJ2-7,TGTGCCAGCGAAGGGACTAGCGGGAGGGAGAGCTCCTACGAGCAGTACTTC,CASEGTSGRESSYEQYF
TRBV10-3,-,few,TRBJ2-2,TGTGCCATCAGTGAGTCGTGGATAGCGGACACCGGGGAGCTGTTTTTT,CAISESWIADTGELFF
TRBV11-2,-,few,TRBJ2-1,TGTGCCAGCAGCTTACAGATAGGGGCACACAATGAGCAGTTCTTC,CASSLQIGAHNEQFF
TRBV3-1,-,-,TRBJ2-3,TGTGCCAGCAGCCCGCAACAGGGCAGATACACAGATACGCAGTATTTT,CASSPQQGRYTDTQYF
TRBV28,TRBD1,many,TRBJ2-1,TGTGCCAGCAGTCCCGAATCCCCGGGACAGGGTGAGCAGTTCTTC,CASSPESPGQGEQFF
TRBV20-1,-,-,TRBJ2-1,TGCAGTGCTAGTCAGCTCATCCGGCAGGATGAGCAGTTCTTC,CSASQLIRQDEQFF
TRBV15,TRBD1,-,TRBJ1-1,TGTGCCACCAGCAGGGACAGGGGAATCGGTGAAGCTTTCTTT,CATSRDRGIGEAFF
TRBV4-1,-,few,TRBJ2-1,TGCGCCAGCAGCCGCCCATTGGAGGTGGGTGAGCAGTTCTTC,CASSRPLEVGEQFF
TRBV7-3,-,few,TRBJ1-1,TGTGCCAGCAGCTTAACGAGAGGGAACAGTAGGACTGAAGCTTTCTTT,CASSLTRGNSRTEAFF
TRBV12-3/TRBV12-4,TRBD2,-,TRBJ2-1,TGTGCCAGCAGCCCGATGGCACTAGCGGGTTACAATGAGCAGTTCTTC,CASSPMALAGYNEQFF
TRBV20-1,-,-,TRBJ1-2,TGCAGTGCTAGAGAGCTAGGGGAGATCGATGGCTACACCTTC,CSARELGEIDGYTF
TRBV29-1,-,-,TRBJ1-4,TGCAGCGTGCAACAGGGTCCTAATGAAAAACTGTTTTTT,CSVQQGPNEKLFF
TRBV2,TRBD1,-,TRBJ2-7,TGTGCCAGCCATGACGGGACAGGGTCCGGGTACGAGCAGTACTTC,CASHDGTGSGYEQYF
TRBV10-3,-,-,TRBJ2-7,TGTGCCGCCCTAGAATCAGGGTCCTACGAGCAGTACTTC,CAALESGSYEQYF
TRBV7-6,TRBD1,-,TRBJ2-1,TGTGCCAGCAGACCAGACAGGGGATACGACAACGAGCAGTTCTTC,CASRPDRGYDNEQFF
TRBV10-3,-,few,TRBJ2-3,TGTGCCATCAGTGGACAGGGCACAGATACGCAGTATTTT,CAISGQGTDTQYF
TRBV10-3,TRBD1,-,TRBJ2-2,TGTGCCATCAGTACTTCTAACAGGGGGACCGGGGAGCTGTTTTTT,CAISTSNRGTGELFF
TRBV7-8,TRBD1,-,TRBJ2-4,TGTGCCAGCAGCTGGGACAGGGGGGTAAAGGTAGCCAAAAACATTCAGTACTTC,CASSWDRGVKVAKNIQYF
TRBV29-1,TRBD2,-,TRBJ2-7,TGCAGCGTTGATGTCGCGGGACTAGGAGTGCGCGAGCAGTACTTC,CSVDVAGLGVREQYF
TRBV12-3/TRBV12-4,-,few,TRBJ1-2,TGTGCCAGCAGTTCCCGATCCCATTTCTATGGCTACACCTTC,CASSSRSHFYGYTF
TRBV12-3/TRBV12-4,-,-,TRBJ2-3,TGTGCCAGCGGCCCCACGGGGGCAGAGAGAGATACGCAGTATTTT,CASGPTGAERDTQYF
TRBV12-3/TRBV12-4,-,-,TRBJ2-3,TGTGCCAGCAGTTTAATCCGACAGGGCACAGATACGCAGTATTTT,CASSLIRQGTDTQYF
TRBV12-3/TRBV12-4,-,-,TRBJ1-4,TGTGCCAGCAGTTCAGCGGCATACGAAAAACTGTTTTTT,CASSSAAYEKLFF
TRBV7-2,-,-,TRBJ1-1,TGTGCCAGCAGCTTAGTCAACAGAAGGGAAATGAACACTGAAGCTTTCTTT,CASSLVNRREMNTEAFF
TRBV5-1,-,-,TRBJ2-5,TGCGCCAGCAGCTTGGAGGATGGCGCTCAAGAGACCCAGTACTTC,CASSLEDGAQETQYF
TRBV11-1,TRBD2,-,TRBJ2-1,TGTGCCAGCAGCTTACGAGCGGGGGGCCATAATGAGCAGTTCTTC,CASSLRAGGHNEQFF
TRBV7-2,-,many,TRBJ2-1,TGTGCCAGCAGCTTAGCGGGGGGGCACAATGAGCAGTTCTTC,CASSLAGGHNEQFF
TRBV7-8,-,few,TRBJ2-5,TGTGCCAGCAGCTTAGAAGATCGTCCCTCGGGTGGGGAGACCCAGTACTTC,CASSLEDRPSGGETQYF
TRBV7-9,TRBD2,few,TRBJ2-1,TGTGCCAGCAGCCCCAATGCGGGAGGTCTTAGGCAATACAATGAGCAGTTCTTC,CASSPNAGGLRQYNEQFF
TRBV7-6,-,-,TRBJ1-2,TGTGCCAGCAGCTTAGAGTCGGGGTCCTTCCATGGCTACACCTTC,CASSLESGSFHGYTF
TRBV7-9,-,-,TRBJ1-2,TGTGCCAGCAGCTTAGATTGGGAAGGCTATGGCTACACCTTC,CASSLDWEGYGYTF
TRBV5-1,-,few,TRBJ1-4,TGCGCCAGCAGCTTCTCAGCTCGACATTCAACTAATGAAAAACTGTTTTTT,CASSFSARHSTNEKLFF
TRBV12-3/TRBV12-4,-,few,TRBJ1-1,TGTGCCAGCAATGCGGGACCGATGAACACTGAAGCTTTCTTT,CASNAGPMNTEAFF
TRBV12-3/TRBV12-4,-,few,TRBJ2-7,TGTGCCAGCAGTTTTCGTGGCACAGGGTACGAGCAGTACTTC,CASSFRGTGYEQYF
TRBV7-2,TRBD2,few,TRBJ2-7,TGTGCCAGCAGCGCTAGCGGGCGGGCCTACGAGCAGTACTTC,CASSASGRAYEQYF
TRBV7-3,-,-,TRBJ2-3,TGTGCCAGCAGCTTACGCTCGATCACAGATACGCAGTATTTT,CASSLRSITDTQYF
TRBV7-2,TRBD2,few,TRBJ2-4,TGTGCCAGCAGCTTGGGACTAGCGGGGGATGTCAAGCTAGCCAAAAACATTCAGTACTTC,CASSLGLAGDVKLAKNIQYF
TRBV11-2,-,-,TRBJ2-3,TGTGCCAGCAGCCCGACTAGACAACGAGATACGCAGTATTTT,CASSPTRQRDTQYF
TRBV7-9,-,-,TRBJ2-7,TGTGCCAGCAGCTCAACAATGACAGAACCTTTGATCTACGAGCAGTACTTC,CASSSTMTEPLIYEQYF
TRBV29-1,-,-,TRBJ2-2,TGCAGCGTCACCGGGTCTTTAAACACCGGGGCGCTGTTTTTT,CSVTGSLNTGALFF
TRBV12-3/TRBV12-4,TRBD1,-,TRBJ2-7,TGTGCCAGCAGTCCCTCACTTACAGGGGGCGAGCAGTACTTC,CASSPSLTGGEQYF
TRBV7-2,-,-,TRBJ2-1,TGTGCCAGCAGCTTCGTCCCCGGCGATGAGCAGTTCTTC,CASSFVPGDEQFF
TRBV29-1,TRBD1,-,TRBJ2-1,TGCAGCGTTGAACCGCGGGGACAGGGAGACAATGAGCAGTTCTTC,CSVEPRGQGDNEQFF
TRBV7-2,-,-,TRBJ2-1,TGTGCCAGCAGCTTAGCGGGGACCCTCAATGAGCAGTTCTTC,CASSLAGTLNEQFF
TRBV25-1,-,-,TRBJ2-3,TGTGCCAGCAGTGAATTGCCCGCGACCCCCGCAGATACGCAGTATTTT,CASSELPATPADTQYF
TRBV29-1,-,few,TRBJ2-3,TGCAGCGTTGTTGTACAGGGAGGGGATACGCAGTATTTT,CSVVVQGGDTQYF
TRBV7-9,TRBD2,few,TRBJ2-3,TGTGCCAGCAGCTCTCATGAGGCGGGAGGGCGGGATACGCAGTATTTT,CASSSHEAGGRDTQYF
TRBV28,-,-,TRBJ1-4,TGTGCCAGCAGTAGACAGCTTGCAACTAATGAAAAACTGTTTTTT,CASSRQLATNEKLFF
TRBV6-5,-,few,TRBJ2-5,TGTGCCAGCAGTTACGGCGGAGGGGGAGGAGAGACCCAGTACTTC,CASSYGGGGGETQYF
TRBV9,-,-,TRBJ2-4,TGTGCCAGCAGCGTAGACCCCTTGGGGGGAGCTCAGTACTTC,CASSVDPLGGAQYF
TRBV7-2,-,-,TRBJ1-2,TGTGCCGGCCATCAGTCTAACTATGGCTACACCTTC,CAGHQSNYGYTF